The rows below give T cell receptor beta chains drawn from one sample of a study of patients and donors after allogeneic stem cell transplantation. MiXCR, run by TCRdb on the RT-PCR reads, gives a single entry per CDR3 protein. The sample records around 240,000 distinct CDR3 sequences, 11% to 15% being singletons. Sequenced sample: blood, either unsorted or a sorted T cell fraction (not recorded which). The source is a human donor who was either an allogeneic HSCT recipient or a stem cell or donor lymphocyte infusion donor (not recorded which). It is not recorded whose cells these are; they may come from a transplant donor. CDR3s include the opening cysteine and the closing phenylalanine or tryptophan. The D gene is left open where the match is weak. A row's size may be missing; if present it is once, few, many or a size class.

CDR3: CASSISPDLGYGYTF
DNA: TGTGCCAGTAGTATTTCCCCGGATTTGGGCTATGGCTACACCTTC
size: .
D: .
J: TRBJ1-2
V: TRBV19

CDR3: CASSYRGFSQPQHF
DNA: TGTGCCAGCAGTTACAGGGGGTTTAGTCAGCCCCAGCATTTT
size: .
D: .
J: TRBJ1-5
V: TRBV6-5

CDR3: CSASPGLAGGPLEETQYF
DNA: TGCAGTGCTAGTCCTGGGCTAGCGGGGGGGCCTCTCGAGGAGACCCAGTACTTC
size: many
D: TRBD2
J: TRBJ2-5
V: TRBV20-1

CDR3: CASSLLGGSSYNEQFF
DNA: TGTGCCAGCAGTTTACTCGGGGGGAGCTCCTACAATGAGCAGTTCTTC
size: .
D: TRBD2
J: TRBJ2-1
V: TRBV28

CDR3: CASSPRDIRNYGYTF
DNA: TGTGCCAGCAGCCCCCGGGACATACGTAACTATGGCTACACCTTC
size: few
D: .
J: TRBJ1-2
V: TRBV3-1

CDR3: CASSPDGLAGNEQFF
DNA: TGTGCCAGCTCACCGGACGGACTAGCGGGAAATGAGCAGTTCTTC
size: .
D: TRBD2
J: TRBJ2-1
V: TRBV18

CDR3: CASSSGQGVNQPQHF
DNA: TGTGCCAGCAGTTCTGGACAGGGAGTTAATCAGCCCCAGCATTTT
size: .
D: TRBD1
J: TRBJ1-5
V: TRBV27

CDR3: CASSSPLASPKNIQYF
DNA: TGTGCCAGCAGCTCACCCCTAGCCAGCCCCAAAAACATTCAGTACTTC
size: few
D: .
J: TRBJ2-4
V: TRBV7-6

CDR3: CASSSPGGGGYTF
DNA: TGTGCCAGCAGCTCCCCAGGGGGGGGTGGCTACACCTTC
size: few
D: TRBD1
J: TRBJ1-2
V: TRBV5-6

CDR3: CSARVVAGGYEQFF
DNA: TGCAGTGCTAGAGTGGTAGCGGGAGGCTATGAGCAGTTCTTC
size: .
D: TRBD2
J: TRBJ2-1
V: TRBV20-1

CDR3: CSVEGDRGLGKLFF
DNA: TGCAGCGTTGAAGGGGACAGGGGGCTCGGCAAACTGTTTTTT
size: few
D: TRBD1
J: TRBJ1-4
V: TRBV29-1

CDR3: CSVLRTSGGPTTSTDTQYF
DNA: TGCAGCGTTCTCAGGACTAGCGGGGGGCCTACCACAAGCACAGATACGCAGTATTTT
size: .
D: TRBD2
J: TRBJ2-3
V: TRBV29-1

CDR3: CASSSLGVAGETQYF
DNA: TGTGCCAGCAGCTCGCTAGGAGTTGCGGGCGAGACCCAGTACTTC
size: .
D: .
J: TRBJ2-5
V: TRBV13

CDR3: CASSLGDRARTDTQYF
DNA: TGTGCCAGCAGCTTAGGGGACAGGGCCCGCACAGATACGCAGTATTTT
size: few
D: TRBD1
J: TRBJ2-3
V: TRBV11-3

CDR3: CASSIGQYNEQFF
DNA: TGTGCCAGTAGTATCGGCCAGTACAATGAGCAGTTCTTC
size: .
D: .
J: TRBJ2-1
V: TRBV19

CDR3: CASSLQGARGTDTQYF
DNA: TGCGCCAGCAGCCTACAGGGGGCGAGGGGCACAGATACGCAGTATTTT
size: few
D: TRBD1
J: TRBJ2-3
V: TRBV5-1

CDR3: CSAENKRGAFNEQFF
DNA: TGCAGTGCAGAGAACAAGCGGGGGGCCTTCAATGAGCAGTTCTTC
size: few
D: TRBD2
J: TRBJ2-1
V: TRBV20-1

CDR3: CASSSGGGYDYGYTF
DNA: TGTGCCAGTAGTAGCGGAGGGGGGTATGACTATGGCTACACCTTC
size: .
D: .
J: TRBJ1-2
V: TRBV19

CDR3: CSVWAGGRTGELFF
DNA: TGCAGCGTTTGGGCAGGGGGCCGGACCGGGGAGCTGTTTTTT
size: many
D: TRBD1
J: TRBJ2-2
V: TRBV29-1

CDR3: CASSLGDSYNEQFF
DNA: TGCGCCAGCAGCTTAGGGGACAGTTACAATGAGCAGTTCTTC
size: .
D: TRBD1
J: TRBJ2-1
V: TRBV5-1

CDR3: CASSLPGSGTDTQYF
DNA: TGTGCCAGCAGCCTCCCCGGGTCGGGCACAGATACGCAGTATTTT
size: few
D: .
J: TRBJ2-3
V: TRBV6-1

CDR3: CASSRSGSSQNIQYF
DNA: TGTGCCAGTAGTAGAAGCGGGAGTTCGCAAAACATTCAGTACTTC
size: many
D: TRBD2
J: TRBJ2-4
V: TRBV19

CDR3: CSALQVTQETQYF
DNA: TGCAGTGCGCTTCAGGTTACCCAAGAGACCCAGTACTTC
size: few
D: .
J: TRBJ2-5
V: TRBV20-1

CDR3: CASSRGRLDQPQHF
DNA: TGTGCCAGCTCACGAGGAAGGCTGGATCAGCCCCAGCATTTT
size: .
D: .
J: TRBJ1-5
V: TRBV18

CDR3: CASRHSFAEGETQYF
DNA: TGTGCCAGCAGACACTCGTTCGCGGAAGGAGAGACCCAGTACTTC
size: .
D: .
J: TRBJ2-5
V: TRBV3-1

CDR3: CASRRTGRGQPQHF
DNA: TGTGCCAGCAGACGTACCGGGAGGGGTCAGCCCCAGCATTTT
size: .
D: .
J: TRBJ1-5
V: TRBV6-2/TRBV6-3

CDR3: CASSEAHLVYEQYF
DNA: TGTGCCAGCAGTGAAGCCCATTTAGTCTACGAGCAGTACTTC
size: few
D: .
J: TRBJ2-7
V: TRBV2